These 11 T cell receptor beta chains originate from one sample sequenced in a study of beta chain features in type 1 diabetes. Study results and caveats: Shortening of TCRB CDR3s, moderate but significant, appeared in all four CD4+ subsets of Type 1 diabetes patients.

These receptors have no known antigen. The whole isolated RNA underwent reverse transcription, so sequencing captured expressed TCRB transcripts. Only in-frame clones appear in the TCRdb table, and some are missing; sequencing was by immunoSEQ multiplex PCR. The profile shows 150,000 to 190,000 clones, 10% of them singletons. Input material: central memory CD4+ T cells from blood. The receptors here all came from a man aged 30 to 45 with type 1 diabetes.

About this clone: This same CDR3 is encoded by further DNA sequences in the sample. V and J are TRBV18 and TRBJ2-1; 10 nucleotides match TRBD2. The CDR3 is made up of 15 amino acids. The ends lost 3 bases at V and 3 bases at J; junction bases unmatched: 2. Germline V CDR1 and CDR2: KGHSH, LQKENI. The CDR3 spells CASSPGLADYNEQFF. CDR3 DNA: TGTGCCAGCTCACCCGGACTAGCGGACTACAATGAGCAGTTCTTC. The variable domain in full, with the rest retrieved from reference TRBV18 and TRBJ2-1, is NAGVMQNPRHLVRRRGQEARLRCSPMKGHSHVYWYRQLPEEGLKFMVYLQKENIIDESGMPKERFSAEFPKEGPSILRIQQVVRGDSAAYFCASSPGLADYNEQFFGPGTRLTVL.

This clone was detected only a few times. The chain uses TRBV4-1 and TRBJ2-5, with 8 bases aligning to TRBD1. Germline trimming cut 4 bases from V and 5 bases from J; bases unmatched to any gene: 9. Germline CDR1 MGHRA, CDR2 YSYEKL. This CDR3 contains 15 residues. Written as DNA, the CDR3 is TGCGCCAGCAGCCGGAAAGAACAGGGGGAGGAGACCCAGTACTTC. It is translated as CASSRKEQGEETQYF.

This clone has just a few counts. V and J are TRBV5-1 and TRBJ2-2; weak D call: TRBD1 (5 bases). V was cut by 3 bases and J by 5 bases, with 8 bases left in between. The CDR3 loop spans 13 amino acids. Germline CDR1 SGHRS, CDR2 YFSETQ. The chain's CDR3 is CASSSQGTGELFF. The DNA for the CDR3 is TGCGCCAGCAGCTCCCAGGGTACCGGGGAGCTGTTTTTT.

The chain joins TRBV5-6 to TRBJ2-7, with 7 bases that match TRBD1. J was trimmed by 6 bases and V by 2 bases; bases with no gene match: 8. CDR1 is SGHDT and CDR2 is YYEEEE in the germline V gene. The CDR3 runs 14 residues. The CDR3 protein is CASSLDRVLGEQYF. DNA of the CDR3: TGTGCCAGCAGCTTAGACAGGGTCTTGGGCGAGCAGTACTTC.

This chain uses TRBV5-4 with TRBJ2-3, with TRBD2 matching over 7 bases. The CDR3 totals 17 residues. V was pared by 0 bases and J by 4 bases, with 11 bases of the junction left unmatched. Germline lookup yields CDR1 SGHNT and CDR2 YYREEE (reference sequence). DNA for the CDR3: TGTGCCAGCAGCTTGGATGGGGTCGGGAGCGGGGCAGATACGCAGTATTTT. It encodes CASSLDGVGSGADTQYF.

This clone occurred a few times. The gene calls are TRBV5-4 and TRBJ2-1; 12 bases are a match to TRBD2. The CDR3 is made up of 16 amino acids. Germline V CDR1 and CDR2: SGHNT, YYREEE (reference sequence). The V gene end was trimmed by 0 bases and the J gene end by 9 bases; junction bases not matched to a gene: 7. CDR3 amino acids: CASSLARLAGVGEQFF. Written as DNA, the CDR3 is TGTGCCAGCAGCTTGGCGAGACTAGCGGGAGTAGGTGAGCAGTTCTTC.

This clone was seen a handful of times. This rearrangement joins TRBV7-2 to TRBJ2-3; no clear D gene. V lost 6 bases and J 4 bases, leaving 5 bases between the germline ends. The CDR3 sequence is 11 residues long. Germline V lookup: CDR1 SGHTA, CDR2 FQGNSA. For the CDR3, the DNA is TGTGCCAGCAGTCTAGCAGATACGCAGTATTTT. It codes for CASSLADTQYF.

This clone was counted ten times or more. V gene TRBV28 combines with J gene TRBJ2-7; tentative D call: TRBD1 (6 bases). Trimming stripped 6 bases from V and 0 bases from J, with 15 bases between. The length of the CDR3 is 15 residues. Per germline, CDR1 MDHEN and CDR2 SYDVKM. The CDR3 nucleotides read TGTGCCAGCAGATCAGGGGCTCCTAACTCCTACGAGCAGTACTTC. It encodes CASRSGAPNSYEQYF.

The chain recombines TRBV27 with TRBJ2-7, with TRBD2 matching 10 bases. Germline V lookup: CDR1 MNHEY, CDR2 SMNVEV (reference sequence). The J segment lost 3 bases and the V segment lost 5 bases, leaving 7 bases of the junction unmatched. The CDR3 length is 15 residues. The chain's CDR3 is CASSRASGSLYEQYF. CDR3 sequence (DNA): TGTGCCAGCAGTCGCGCTAGCGGGAGTCTCTACGAGCAGTACTTC.

CDR3 region: CASSVAGDPAWETQYF. As DNA, the CDR3 is TGTGCCAGCAGCGTAGCCGGGGATCCGGCGTGGGAGACCCAGTACTTC. This chain connects TRBV9 to TRBJ2-5; D is possibly TRBD2 (5 bases). This CDR3 has 16 residues. V was shortened by 0 bases and J by 5 bases, with 17 bases between the two germline ends. The germline CDR1 and CDR2 sequences are SGDLS and YYNGEE.

The V call is TRBV29-1, the J call TRBJ2-7; unclear D gene. Trimming cost V 4 bases and J 9 bases, with 13 bases left between them. CDR1 is SQVTM and CDR2 is ANQGSEA in the germline V gene. This CDR3 has 11 residues. CDR3 coding DNA: TGCAGCGTTGTAGGCGGAGTTGGGCAGTACTTC. Encoded protein: CSVVGGVGQYF.